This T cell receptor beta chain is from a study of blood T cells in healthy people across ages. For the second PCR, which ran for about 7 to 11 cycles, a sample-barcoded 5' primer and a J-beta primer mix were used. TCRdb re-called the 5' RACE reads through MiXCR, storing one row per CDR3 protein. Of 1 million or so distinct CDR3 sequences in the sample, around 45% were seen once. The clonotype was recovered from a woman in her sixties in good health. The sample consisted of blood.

CDR3 sequence: CASSTGSSSYNEQFF. As DNA, the CDR3 is TGTGCCAGCAGCACAGGGTCGAGCTCCTACAATGAGCAGTTCTTC. The V and J genes are TRBV28 and TRBJ2-1, with a tentative D call TRBD1 (6 bases). This CDR3 spans 15 amino acids. CDR1 and CDR2 (germline): MDHEN, SYDVKM. Trimming left V 6 bases short and J 0 bases short, with 12 bases between.